This TCR beta chain was recovered during a study of blood T cell repertoires in COVID-19. Sequencing was performed with immunoSEQ multiplex PCR; in TCRdb, only in-frame clones are kept and a portion is missing. The sample includes roughly 380,000 clones, over 85% of them seen just once. The CDR3 totals 16 residues. Trimming removed 6 bases from V and 2 bases from J; junction bases left unmatched: 7. The germline gives CDR1 SGHRS, CDR2 YFSETQ. This clonotype was obtained from a woman in her fifties or sixties with COVID-19, enrolled during active disease. The source material was peripheral blood. V gene TRBV5-1 combines with J gene TRBJ2-3; 12 nucleotides line up with TRBD2. The CDR3 sequence: CASKTSGGSTTDTQYF. CDR3 coding DNA: TGCGCCAGCAAAACTAGCGGGGGGTCCACCACAGATACGCAGTATTTT.